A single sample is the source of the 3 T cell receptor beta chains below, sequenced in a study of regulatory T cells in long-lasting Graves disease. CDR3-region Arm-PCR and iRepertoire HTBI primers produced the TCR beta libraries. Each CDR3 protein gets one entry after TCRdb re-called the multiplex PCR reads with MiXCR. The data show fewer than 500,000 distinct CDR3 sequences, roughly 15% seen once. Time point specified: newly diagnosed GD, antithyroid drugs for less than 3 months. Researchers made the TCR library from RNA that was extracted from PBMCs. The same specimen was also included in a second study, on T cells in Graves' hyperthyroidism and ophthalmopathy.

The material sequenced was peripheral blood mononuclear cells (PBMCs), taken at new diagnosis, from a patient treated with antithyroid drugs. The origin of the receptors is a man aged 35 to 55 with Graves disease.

CDR3 sequence reads: CASSVVGLAGPGDEQFF. DNA for the CDR3: TGTGCCAGCAGCGTAGTGGGACTAGCGGGACCTGGGGATGAGCAGTTCTTC. V usage is TRBV9 and J usage is TRBJ2-1, with 13 bases fitting TRBD2. The CDR3 has 17 residues. Germline values: CDR1 SGDLS, CDR2 YYNGEE. V was clipped by 0 bases and J by 8 bases; unmatched bases: 8.

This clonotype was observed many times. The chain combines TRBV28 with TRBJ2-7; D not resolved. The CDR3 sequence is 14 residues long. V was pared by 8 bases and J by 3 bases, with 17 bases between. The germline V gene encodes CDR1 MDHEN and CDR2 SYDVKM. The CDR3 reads CASSPMGGDYEQYF. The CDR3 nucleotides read TGTGCCAGCTCTCCGATGGGCGGAGACTACGAGCAGTACTTC.

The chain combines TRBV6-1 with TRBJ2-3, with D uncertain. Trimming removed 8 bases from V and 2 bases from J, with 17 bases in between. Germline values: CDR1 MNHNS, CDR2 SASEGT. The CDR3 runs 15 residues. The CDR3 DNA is TGTGCCAGCTCCCCTTCGAGCCTCTTCACAGATACGCAGTATTTT. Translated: CASSPSSLFTDTQYF.